Below, 23 T cell receptor beta chains from the same sample are listed, as sequenced in a study of monozygotic twins with inflammatory bowel disease. One entry per CDR3 protein, without DNA, is what TCRdb gives after re-calling the 5' RACE reads. The sample holds more than 300,000 distinct CDR3 sequences. Sequenced input: blood. Every receptor here comes from a human donor with ulcerative colitis or Crohn's disease, or a healthy co-twin of an affected twin (not recorded which).

The chain employs TRBV20-1 and TRBJ2-2; TCRdb's D gene call, TRBD1, goes unchecked for lack of DNA. The germline CDR1 and CDR2 sequences are DFQATT and SNEGSKA (reference sequence). The CDR3 has 18 amino acids. The chain's CDR3 is CSARGTGGIVANTGELFF.

The chain employs TRBV12-3 or TRBV12-4 and TRBJ2-2. The CDR3 runs 14 residues. This chain's CDR3 is CASSLRQNTGELFF.

This chain joins TRBV7-2 and TRBJ2-3; without DNA, the TCRdb call of TRBD1 cannot be checked. In germline, CDR1 is SGHTA, CDR2 FQGNSA. The CDR3 runs 16 residues. This CDR3 is CASSSDRGPPTDTQYF.

The rearrangement joins TRBV9 to TRBJ1-6; TCRdb reports TRBD1, a call that lacks DNA to check it against. Germline V CDR1 and CDR2: SGDLS, YYNGEE. This CDR3 has 13 amino acids. This chain's CDR3 is CASSATGESPLHF.

The genes are TRBV2 and TRBJ1-1; TCRdb indicates TRBD1, and absent DNA this call remains unverified. CDR1 and CDR2 from the germline V gene are SNHLY and FYNNEI. The CDR3 loop spans 14 amino acids. The CDR3 protein is CASNPDRGGTEAFF.

The J gene is TRBJ1-5, the V gene TRBV12-3 or TRBV12-4. The CDR3 extends over 15 amino acids. This CDR3 is CASSLGAYSNQPQHF.

The chain carries TRBV6-5 and TRBJ2-7; TCRdb selects TRBD2, and the lack of DNA leaves this call unchecked. The CDR3 totals 14 residues. CDR1 and CDR2 (germline): MNHEY, SVGAGI. The CDR3 spells CASSSGLGGYEQYF.

The chain combines TRBV4-2 with TRBJ2-1; as DNA is missing, the TRBD1 call by TCRdb cannot be tested. The CDR3 spans 15 residues. Germline lookup yields CDR1 LGHNA and CDR2 YNFKEQ. The CDR3: CASSQGGTSYNEQFF.

V gene TRBV6-4 combines with J gene TRBJ2-7; the D call of TRBD1 rests on TCRdb alone, since no DNA is present to check it. Germline values: CDR1 MRHNA, CDR2 SNTAGT. This CDR3 contains 12 residues. CDR3 protein: CASTDRAYEQYF.

CDR3 protein: CASRSGQASSYEQYF. The rearrangement links TRBV7-9 to TRBJ2-7; TCRdb names TRBD1, which stays unverified in the absence of DNA. In germline, CDR1 is SEHNR, CDR2 FQNEAQ (reference sequence). This CDR3 has 15 residues.

J is TRBJ2-3 and V is TRBV5-1. There are 14 residues in the CDR3. Germline V lookup: CDR1 SGHRS, CDR2 YFSETQ. CDR3: CASSLGWDTDTQYF.

The V call is TRBV4-1, the J call TRBJ1-2. The germline CDR1 and CDR2 sequences are MGHRA and YSYEKL. The CDR3 is made up of 16 amino acids. The CDR3 sequence is CASSQDVAVANYGYTF.

The rearrangement uses TRBV7-8 and TRBJ1-3; TCRdb designates TRBD1, a call that cannot be tested without DNA. The germline CDR1 and CDR2 sequences are SGHVS and FQNEAQ. The CDR3 has 15 amino acids. CDR3 residues: CASSLGTGGSRTIYF.

The rearrangement uses TRBV19 and TRBJ2-6. Germline loops: CDR1 LNHDA, CDR2 SQIVND (reference sequence). The CDR3 is 15 residues long. This CDR3 reads CASSIGGSGANVLTF. The whole variable domain, remainder taken from reference TRBV19 and TRBJ2-6, is DGGITQSPKYLFRKEGQNVTLSCEQNLNHDAMYWYRQDPGQGLRLIYYSQIVNDFQKGDIAEGYSVSREKKESFPLTVTSAQKNPTAFYLCASSIGGSGANVLTFGAGSRLTVL.

This chain joins TRBV7-8 and TRBJ2-3; TCRdb indicates TRBD2, and absent DNA this call remains unverified. CDR3 length equals 15 residues. Germline V gene data show CDR1 as SGHVS and CDR2 as FQNEAQ. The CDR3 spells CASSTWTSSTDTQYF.

V usage is TRBV4-3 and J usage is TRBJ2-3; absent DNA, TCRdb's TRBD1 call cannot be checked. The CDR3 covers 17 residues. CDR1 and CDR2 (germline): LGHNA, YSLEER. The CDR3 spells CASSQEGDTGFTDTQYF.

The chain joins TRBV18 to TRBJ2-7; TCRdb indicates TRBD1, and absent DNA this call remains unverified. The CDR3 has 15 residues. Germline V gene data show CDR1 as KGHSH and CDR2 as LQKENI. CDR3 region: CASSPATGATREQYF. Looking up the rest from reference TRBV18 and TRBJ2-7 gives the full variable domain: NAGVMQNPRHLVRRRGQEARLRCSPMKGHSHVYWYRQLPEEGLKFMVYLQKENIIDESGMPKERFSAEFPKEGPSILRIQQVVRGDSAAYFCASSPATGATREQYFGPGTRLTVT.

V gene TRBV20-1 combines with J gene TRBJ1-6; TCRdb outputs TRBD1, but without DNA this stays unchecked. Germline V gene data show CDR1 as DFQATT and CDR2 as SNEGSKA (reference sequence). CDR3 size: 15 residues. The CDR3 loop reads CSARQGALEASPLHF.

This sequence joins TRBV6-5 and TRBJ2-3. The CDR3 length is 14 residues. From germline, CDR1 is MNHEY and CDR2 SVGAGI. The CDR3 sequence: CASSYSEGADTQYF.

This chain uses TRBV11-2 with TRBJ2-5; checking the TCRdb D call of TRBD2 is not possible without DNA. The CDR3 runs 17 residues. Germline CDR1 is SGHAT and CDR2 is FQNNGV. The CDR3 loop reads CASSRGLASGAQETQYF. Filled out from reference TRBV11-2 and TRBJ2-5, the complete variable domain reads EAGVAQSPRYKIIEKRQSVAFWCNPISGHATLYWYQQILGQGPKLLIQFQNNGVVDDSQLPKDRFSAERLKGVDSTLKIQPAKLEDSAVYLCASSRGLASGAQETQYFGPGTRLLVL.

V gene TRBV20-1 combines with J gene TRBJ2-7; no DNA is available, so the TRBD1 call from TCRdb remains unchecked. This CDR3 is built from 17 residues. Germline values: CDR1 DFQATT, CDR2 SNEGSKA (reference sequence). CDR3 sequence reads: CSARDLYRAALGNEQYF.

The V call is TRBV6-1, the J call TRBJ2-3; the TCRdb call, TRBD2, lacks DNA for checking. The CDR3 loop spans 16 amino acids. CDR1 and CDR2 from the germline V gene are MNHNS and SASEGT. The CDR3 sequence is CASSETAGGYTDTQYF.

The V gene is TRBV6-2 or TRBV6-3, the J gene TRBJ2-1; TCRdb indicates TRBD1, and absent DNA this call remains unverified. The CDR3 sequence is 12 residues long. Looked up from germline, CDR1 is MNHEY and CDR2 is SVGEGT. The CDR3 spells CASSSGTHRQFF.